Shown below are 26 T cell receptor beta chains from a single sample sequenced in a study of blood T cell repertoires in COVID-19. Sequenced by immunoSEQ multiplex PCR; TCRdb stores in-frame clones only, minus some. The sample has 70,000 to 95,000 clones, roughly 80% seen once. Sequencing was carried out using peripheral blood. These receptors were collected from a woman between 65 and 79 years old with acute or convalescent COVID-19.

The J gene is TRBJ2-7, the V gene TRBV10-1; the D gene is possibly TRBD1 (6 bases). The CDR3 length is 18 residues. V was pared by 6 bases and J by 4 bases, with 28 bases between. From germline, CDR1 is WNHNN and CDR2 SYGVQD (reference sequence). The CDR3, as DNA: TGCGCCAGCAGCAAGGGGGTACTAGGTCAAACCGGACCTTACGAGCAGTACTTC. This encodes CASSKGVLGQTGPYEQYF.

This rearrangement joins TRBV5-1 to TRBJ2-1, with 8 bases lining up with TRBD1. CDR1 and CDR2 (germline): SGHRS, YFSETQ. The CDR3 sequence is 15 residues long. The J segment lost 9 bases and the V segment lost 0 bases, leaving 8 bases of the junction unmatched. CDR3 sequence reads: CASSLGDRGRGEQFF. Written as DNA, the CDR3 is TGCGCCAGCAGCTTGGGAGACAGGGGAAGGGGTGAGCAGTTCTTC.

The rearrangement joins TRBV12-5 to TRBJ1-4; D gene ambiguous. The germline V gene has CDR1 LGHNT and CDR2 FRNRAP. The CDR3 sequence is 14 residues long. V dropped 6 bases and J dropped 5 bases, with 13 bases sitting between them. The DNA for the CDR3 is TGTGCTAGTGGCCCTGGGGAGGAAAATGAAAAACTGTTTTTT. Its translation: CASGPGEENEKLFF.

The rearrangement uses TRBV5-1 and TRBJ1-3; D is ambiguous. In germline, CDR1 is SGHRS, CDR2 YFSETQ. The CDR3 covers 18 residues. The V end lost 0 bases, the J end lost 4 bases, and 20 bases lay between the germline ends. DNA of the CDR3: TGCGCCAGCAGCTTGGCCGGCTGGGCAGCTTCGGGGGGAAACACCATATATTTT. This translates into CASSLAGWAASGGNTIYF.

The rearrangement links TRBV3-1 (or the pseudogene TRBV3-2) to TRBJ2-2, with D uncertain. With 4 bases removed from V and 8 bases from J, the gap between germline ends came to 8 bases. CDR1 and CDR2 from the germline V gene are LGHDT and YNNKEL (reference sequence). The CDR3 totals 12 residues. The CDR3, as DNA: TGTGCCAGCAGCCGATTCGCGGGGGAGCTGTTTTTT. Translating it yields CASSRFAGELFF.

This sequence joins TRBV6-5 and TRBJ1-1; D gene uncertain. The CDR3 is 14 residues long. Germline assignment: CDR1 MNHEY and CDR2 SVGAGI. Trimming removed 6 bases at V and 0 bases at J, with 11 bases between. This CDR3 reads CASRGRQVNTEAFF. The DNA for the CDR3 is TGTGCCAGCAGAGGTCGACAAGTGAACACTGAAGCTTTCTTT.

V is TRBV27 and J is TRBJ2-7; the D is unclear. The CDR3 runs to 14 residues. V lost 1 base to trimming and J lost 0 bases, with 7 bases between them. Looked up from germline, CDR1 is MNHEY and CDR2 is SMNVEV (reference sequence). The chain's CDR3 is CASSLFASSYEQYF. The CDR3 region has the DNA TGTGCCAGCAGTTTATTTGCGAGCTCCTACGAGCAGTACTTC.

This chain links TRBV3-1 (or the pseudogene TRBV3-2) with TRBJ1-1; maybe TRBD1 (5 bases). Germline V gene lookup returns CDR1 LGHDT and CDR2 YNNKEL (reference sequence). This CDR3 contains 15 residues. Trimming removed 4 bases at V and 1 base at J, with 13 bases between. Here the CDR3 DNA reads TGTGCCAGCAGCCGGGGGACTCAGGGGAACACTGAAGCTTTCTTT. This translates into CASSRGTQGNTEAFF.

The rearrangement uses TRBV5-1 and TRBJ2-3; TRBD2 matches at 9 bases. Germline CDR1 SGHRS, CDR2 YFSETQ. CDR3 length: 17 residues. J was trimmed by 4 bases and V by 2 bases; bases with no gene match: 11. CDR3 region: CASSFASGISKPDTQYF. CDR3 nucleotide sequence: TGCGCCAGCAGCTTCGCTAGCGGGATTTCGAAGCCAGATACGCAGTATTTT.

This sequence joins TRBV18 and TRBJ1-5; 10 nucleotides agree with TRBD1. With V trimmed by 6 bases and J by 4 bases, 6 bases remained unmatched. Germline assignment: CDR1 KGHSH and CDR2 LQKENI. The CDR3 has 15 amino acids. CDR3 protein: CASSPDRGVNQPQHF. In nucleotides, the CDR3 is TGTGCCAGCTCCCCGGACAGGGGGGTAAATCAGCCCCAGCATTTT.

The chain links TRBV5-1 to TRBJ2-2, with D tentatively TRBD2 (5 bases). CDR1 is SGHRS, CDR2 YFSETQ, per germline. The V end lost 0 bases, the J end lost 6 bases, and 9 bases lay between the germline ends. The CDR3 contains 14 residues. As DNA, the CDR3 is TGCGCCAGCAGCTTGGTTCTAGCTCCCGGGGAGCTGTTTTTT. This translates into CASSLVLAPGELFF.

J is TRBJ1-5 and V is TRBV6-5; D may be TRBD1 (6 bases). The CDR3 is made up of 13 amino acids. The germline V gene has CDR1 MNHEY and CDR2 SVGAGI. V was pared by 6 bases and J by 6 bases, with 12 bases between. The CDR3 DNA is TGTGCCAGCAGAACAGGGTCGGGTCAGCCCCAGCATTTT. Amino acids: CASRTGSGQPQHF.

The chain has TRBV18 and TRBJ2-3; D uncertain. Trimming removed 3 bases from V and 5 bases from J, with 15 bases in between. The germline V gene encodes CDR1 KGHSH and CDR2 LQKENI. The length of the CDR3 is 15 residues. The CDR3 nucleotides read TGTGCCAGCTCACCGCCAAGACCCACGGGAGATACGCAGTATTTT. Translated, it gives CASSPPRPTGDTQYF.

This rearrangement joins TRBV12-3 or TRBV12-4 to TRBJ1-4; D remains ambiguous. This CDR3 spans 13 amino acids. Trimming stripped 0 bases from V and 8 bases from J, with 7 bases between. CDR3 region: CASSLASREKLFF. DNA for the CDR3: TGTGCCAGCAGTTTAGCCTCTAGAGAAAAACTGTTTTTT.

The chain is built from TRBV7-6 and TRBJ2-1; 8 bases map to TRBD2. Germline-derived CDR1 and CDR2 are SGHVS and FNYEAQ. The CDR3 runs 18 residues. With V trimmed by 1 base and J by 0 bases, 8 bases remained unmatched. CDR3: CASSLGLARTSSYNEQFF. As DNA, the CDR3 is TGTGCCAGCAGCTTAGGACTAGCGCGTACAAGCTCCTACAATGAGCAGTTCTTC.

V gene TRBV5-1 combines with J gene TRBJ2-3, with 11 nucleotides matching TRBD1. The CDR3 spans 13 residues. CDR1 SGHRS and CDR2 YFSETQ come from the germline V gene. The V and J ends lost 7 bases and 4 bases, in that order; junction bases with no gene match: 2. This CDR3 is CASRGQGADTQYF. The CDR3 DNA sequence: TGCGCCAGCCGGGGACAGGGGGCAGATACGCAGTATTTT.

This sequence joins TRBV5-1 and TRBJ2-3, with TRBD2 matching over 8 bases. The CDR3 is 18 residues long. Germline lookup yields CDR1 SGHRS and CDR2 YFSETQ. V lost 0 bases, J lost 8 bases, and 17 bases stayed unmatched. CDR3 protein: CASSLGLGELAALGTQYF. In nucleotides, the CDR3 is TGCGCCAGCAGCTTGGGACTCGGTGAACTAGCGGCCTTGGGTACGCAGTATTTT.

The chain is built from TRBV27 and TRBJ1-5, with 8 nucleotides matching TRBD1. The germline gives CDR1 MNHEY, CDR2 SMNVEV (reference sequence). V dropped 6 bases and J dropped 0; count of bases not matched to a gene: 10. This CDR3 has 17 residues. The chain's CDR3 is CASSSGTGVTSNQPQHF. CDR3 nucleotide sequence: TGTGCCAGCAGCTCCGGGACAGGAGTGACTAGCAATCAGCCCCAGCATTTT.

The V call is TRBV5-5, the J call TRBJ2-2; a possible D gene is TRBD2 (5 bases). V shed 4 bases and J shed 4 bases, with 14 bases lying between them. CDR3 length: 15 amino acids. Germline CDR1 and CDR2: SGHKS and YYEKEE (reference sequence). The CDR3 DNA is TGTGCCAGCAGCCCAACTAGAGGCCCCACCGGGGAGCTGTTTTTT. Protein product: CASSPTRGPTGELFF. Full variable domain (remainder filled in from reference TRBV5-5 and TRBJ2-2): DAGVTQSPTHLIKTRGQQVTLRCSPISGHKSVSWYQQVLGQGPQFIFQYYEKEERGRGNFPDRFSARQFPNYSSELNVNALLLGDSALYLCASSPTRGPTGELFFGEGSRLTVL.

This clone was seen more than once but under ten times. V is TRBV28 and J is TRBJ2-2; 9 bases match TRBD1. The CDR3 contains 21 residues. J was trimmed by 5 bases and V by 2 bases; bases with no gene match: 21. The V gene's germline CDR1 is MDHEN and CDR2 SYDVKM. Here the CDR3 reads CASSLISLRTGVKIQTGELFF. DNA of the CDR3: TGTGCCAGCAGTTTAATTTCCCTCAGGACAGGGGTAAAGATTCAGACCGGGGAGCTGTTTTTT.

Only one count was recorded for this clone. The rearrangement links TRBV15 to TRBJ1-5; D is possibly TRBD1 (5 bases). The germline V and J ends were trimmed by 4 bases and 9 bases, with 13 bases remaining between them. CDR1 and CDR2 (germline): LNHNV, YYDKDF (reference sequence). This CDR3 is 13 amino acids long. Written as DNA, the CDR3 is TGTGCCACCAGCACCCTGGGGCAAGCGCCCCAGCATTTT. Translated: CATSTLGQAPQHF. Filled out from reference TRBV15 and TRBJ1-5, the complete variable domain reads DAMVIQNPRYQVTQFGKPVTLSCSQTLNHNVMYWYQQKSSQAPKLLFHYYDKDFNNEADTPDNFQSRRPNTSFCFLDIRSPGLGDTAMYLCATSTLGQAPQHFGDGTRLSIL.

The chain carries TRBV20-1 and TRBJ2-7; possible D gene TRBD2, 6 bases. Germline assignment: CDR1 DFQATT and CDR2 SNEGSKA (reference sequence). This CDR3 spans 10 amino acids. V lost 6 bases and J lost 7, with 10 bases in between. The CDR3, as DNA: TGCAGTGCACTGGAGGGAGAGCAGTACTTC. Translating it yields CSALEGEQYF.

J is TRBJ2-4 and V is TRBV27, with 9 nucleotides matching TRBD1. Trimming at V came to 6 bases and at J to 6 bases, leaving 9 bases not matched to a gene. CDR1 is MNHEY, CDR2 SMNVEV, per germline (reference sequence). CDR3 size: 15 residues. The CDR3 DNA sequence: TGTGCCAGCAGGTCCCTCGGGGGACAGGGAAACATTCAGTACTTC. Residues: CASRSLGGQGNIQYF.

The gene calls are TRBV27 and TRBJ2-1, with 13 bases fitting TRBD2. CDR1 is MNHEY and CDR2 is SMNVEV in the germline V gene (reference sequence). After removal of 6 bases from V and 3 bases from J, the junction contained 11 bases not matched to a gene. The CDR3 totals 18 residues. CDR3 nucleotide sequence: TGTGCCAGCAGAAAAGGGACAGGACTAGCGGGAGACTACAATGAGCAGTTCTTC. Translating gives CASRKGTGLAGDYNEQFF.

The chain has TRBV6-6 and TRBJ1-2; 8 bases match TRBD1. Germline CDR1 and CDR2: MNHNY and SVGAGI (reference sequence). Losses at the gene ends were 2 bases for V and 8 bases for J; bases not matched to a gene: 7. The CDR3 contains 14 residues. The CDR3 DNA follows: TGTGCCAGCAGTTACCAAGCAGGGGGCAGGGGCTACACCTTC. Protein product: CASSYQAGGRGYTF.

The rearrangement joins TRBV9 to TRBJ2-2; D remains unclear. V shed 1 base and J shed 0 bases, with 10 bases lying between them. Germline CDR1 and CDR2: SGDLS and YYNGEE. The CDR3 spans 16 residues. This CDR3 is CASSVSAQPNTGELFF. The CDR3 bases are TGTGCCAGCAGCGTAAGTGCACAGCCGAACACCGGGGAGCTGTTTTTT.